This T cell receptor beta chain was sequenced in a study of post-analysis software for immune sequencing data. Of note for this clonotype: Its target is not known.

Incorporated into the TCR beta cDNA libraries were unique molecular identifiers, which served to reduce PCR and sequencing biases. TCRdb processed the PCR reads anew with MiXCR; each CDR3 protein has one entry. The sample has a few hundred thousand distinct CDR3 sequences, 30% to 45% seen once; the top ten hold about an eighth. This CDR3 has 13 amino acids. Per the germline V gene, CDR1 is LGHDT and CDR2 is YNNKEL (reference sequence). J gave up 8 bases and V 6 bases, and 7 bases lay outside the gene matches. Overall study findings and caveats: Patients had higher frequencies than controls of four to six TRBV segments, including TRBV5-6, TRBV5-1 and TRBV20-1.

The chain is built from TRBV3-1 and TRBJ1-1; 9 bases align to TRBD1. This clonotype originated in a girl aged 5 to 17 with multiple sclerosis. The specimen sequenced was blood. The CDR3 nucleotides read TGTGCCAGCAGGGAAACAGGGGGCGCAGAAGCTTTCTTT. Translated, it gives CASRETGGAEAFF.